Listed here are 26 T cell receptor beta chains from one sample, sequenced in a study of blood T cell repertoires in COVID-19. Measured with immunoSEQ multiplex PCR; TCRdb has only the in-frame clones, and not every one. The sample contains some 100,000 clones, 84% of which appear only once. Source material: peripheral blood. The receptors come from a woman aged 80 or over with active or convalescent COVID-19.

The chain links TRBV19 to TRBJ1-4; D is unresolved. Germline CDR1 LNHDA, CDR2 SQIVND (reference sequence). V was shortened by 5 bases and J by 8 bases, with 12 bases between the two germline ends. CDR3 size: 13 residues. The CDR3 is CASSQRDWEKLFF. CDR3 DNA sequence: TGTGCCAGTAGTCAGCGGGATTGGGAAAAACTGTTTTTT.

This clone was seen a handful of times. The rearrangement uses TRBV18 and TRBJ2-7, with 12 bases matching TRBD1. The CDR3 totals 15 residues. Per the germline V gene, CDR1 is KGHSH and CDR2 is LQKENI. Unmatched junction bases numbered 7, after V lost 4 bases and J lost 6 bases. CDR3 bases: TGTGCCAGCTCACAAGGGACAGGGGGCGCAATCGAGCAGTACTTC. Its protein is CASSQGTGGAIEQYF.

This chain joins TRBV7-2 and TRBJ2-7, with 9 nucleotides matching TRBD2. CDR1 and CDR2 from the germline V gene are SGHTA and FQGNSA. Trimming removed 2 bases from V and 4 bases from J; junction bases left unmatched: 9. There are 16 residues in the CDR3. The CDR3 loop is CASSLSAGGPSYEQYF. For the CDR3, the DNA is TGTGCCAGCAGCTTAAGTGCGGGAGGGCCTTCGTACGAGCAGTACTTC. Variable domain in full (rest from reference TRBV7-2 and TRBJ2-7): GAGVSQSPSNKVTEKGKDVELRCDPISGHTALYWYRQSLGQGLEFLIYFQGNSAPDKSGLPSDRFSAERTGGSVSTLTIQRTQQEDSAVYLCASSLSAGGPSYEQYFGPGTRLTVT.

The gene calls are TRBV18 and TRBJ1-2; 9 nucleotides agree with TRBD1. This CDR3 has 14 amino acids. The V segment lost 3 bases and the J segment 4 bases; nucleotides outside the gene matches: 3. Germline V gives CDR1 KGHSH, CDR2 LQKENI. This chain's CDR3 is CASSPGTGSYGYTF. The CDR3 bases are TGTGCCAGCTCACCCGGGACAGGGAGCTATGGCTACACCTTC.

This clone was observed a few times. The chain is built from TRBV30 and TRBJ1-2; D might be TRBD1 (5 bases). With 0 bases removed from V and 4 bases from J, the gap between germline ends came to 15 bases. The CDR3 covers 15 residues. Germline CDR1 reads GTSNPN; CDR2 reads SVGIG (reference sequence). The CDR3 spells CAWSVLRTGGYGYTF. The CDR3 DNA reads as TGTGCCTGGAGTGTACTACGGACGGGGGGCTATGGCTACACCTTC.

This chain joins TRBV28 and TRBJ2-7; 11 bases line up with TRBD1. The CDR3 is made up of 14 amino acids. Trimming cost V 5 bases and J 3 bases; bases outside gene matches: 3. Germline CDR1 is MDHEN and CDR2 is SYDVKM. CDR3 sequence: CASSPGTGGYEQYF. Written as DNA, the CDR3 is TGTGCCAGCAGTCCCGGGACAGGGGGCTACGAGCAGTACTTC.

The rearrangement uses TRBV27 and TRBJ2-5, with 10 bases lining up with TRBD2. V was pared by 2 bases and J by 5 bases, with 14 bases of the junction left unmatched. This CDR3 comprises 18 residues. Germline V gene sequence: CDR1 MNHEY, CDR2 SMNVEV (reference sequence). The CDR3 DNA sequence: TGTGCCAGCAGTTTACGTCTGGGTCTAGCGGGAGTTAAGGAGACCCAGTACTTC. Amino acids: CASSLRLGLAGVKETQYF.

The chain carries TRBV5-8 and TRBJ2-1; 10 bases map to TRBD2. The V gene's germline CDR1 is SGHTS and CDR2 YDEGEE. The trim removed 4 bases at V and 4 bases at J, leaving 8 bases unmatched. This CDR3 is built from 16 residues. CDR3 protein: CASSPRLAGSYNEQFF. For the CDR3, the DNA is TGTGCCAGCAGCCCTCGACTAGCGGGTAGTTACAATGAGCAGTTCTTC. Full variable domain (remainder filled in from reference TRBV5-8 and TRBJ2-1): EAGVTQSPTHLIKTRGQQATLRCSPISGHTSVYWYQQALGLGLQFLLWYDEGEERNRGNFPPRFSGRQFPNYSSELNVNALELEDSALYLCASSPRLAGSYNEQFFGPGTRLTVL.

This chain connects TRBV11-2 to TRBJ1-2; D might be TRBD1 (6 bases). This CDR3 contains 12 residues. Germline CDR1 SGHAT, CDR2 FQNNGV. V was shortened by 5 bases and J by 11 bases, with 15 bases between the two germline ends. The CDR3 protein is CASSLRQAAYTF. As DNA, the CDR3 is TGTGCCAGCAGCCTGAGACAGGCTGCGTACACCTTC. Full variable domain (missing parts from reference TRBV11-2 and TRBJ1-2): EAGVAQSPRYKIIEKRQSVAFWCNPISGHATLYWYQQILGQGPKLLIQFQNNGVVDDSQLPKDRFSAERLKGVDSTLKIQPAKLEDSAVYLCASSLRQAAYTFGSGTRLTVV.

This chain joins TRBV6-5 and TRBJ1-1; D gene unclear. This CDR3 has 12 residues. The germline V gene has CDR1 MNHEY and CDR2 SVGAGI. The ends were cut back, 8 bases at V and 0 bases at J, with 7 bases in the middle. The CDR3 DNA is TGTGCCAGCGGCAAATTGAACACTGAAGCTTTCTTT. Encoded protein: CASGKLNTEAFF.

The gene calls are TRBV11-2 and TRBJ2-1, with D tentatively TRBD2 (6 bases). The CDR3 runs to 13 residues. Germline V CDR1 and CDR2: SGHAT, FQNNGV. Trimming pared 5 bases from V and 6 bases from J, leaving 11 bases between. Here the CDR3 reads CASSAGLTNEQFF. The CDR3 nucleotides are TGTGCCAGCAGCGCGGGACTTACCAATGAGCAGTTCTTC.

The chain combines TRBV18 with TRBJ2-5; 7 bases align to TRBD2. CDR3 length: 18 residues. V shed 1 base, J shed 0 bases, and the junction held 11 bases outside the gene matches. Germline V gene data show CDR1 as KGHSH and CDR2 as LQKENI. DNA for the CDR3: TGTGCCAGCTCACCACGTAATTGGGGCGGGAGCGACCAAGAGACCCAGTACTTC. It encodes CASSPRNWGGSDQETQYF. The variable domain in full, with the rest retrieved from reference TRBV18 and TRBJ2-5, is NAGVMQNPRHLVRRRGQEARLRCSPMKGHSHVYWYRQLPEEGLKFMVYLQKENIIDESGMPKERFSAEFPKEGPSILRIQQVVRGDSAAYFCASSPRNWGGSDQETQYFGPGTRLLVL.

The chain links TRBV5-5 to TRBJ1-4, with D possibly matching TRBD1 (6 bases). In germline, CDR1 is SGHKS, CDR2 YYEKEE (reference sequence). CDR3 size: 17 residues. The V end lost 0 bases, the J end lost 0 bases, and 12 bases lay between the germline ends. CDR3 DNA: TGTGCCAGCAGCTTGGACACAGGGCGCGCAACTAATGAAAAACTGTTTTTT. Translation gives CASSLDTGRATNEKLFF.

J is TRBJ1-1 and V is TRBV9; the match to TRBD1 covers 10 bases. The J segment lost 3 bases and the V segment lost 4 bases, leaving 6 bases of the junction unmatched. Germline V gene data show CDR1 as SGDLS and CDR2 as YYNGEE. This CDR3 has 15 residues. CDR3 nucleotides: TGTGCCAGCAGCCTCCGACAGGGGGCGGACACTGAAGCTTTCTTT. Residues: CASSLRQGADTEAFF.

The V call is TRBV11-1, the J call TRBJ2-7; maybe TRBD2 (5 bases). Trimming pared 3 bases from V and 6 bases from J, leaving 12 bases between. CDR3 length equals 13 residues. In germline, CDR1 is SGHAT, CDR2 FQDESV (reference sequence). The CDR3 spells CASSLGEYGEQYF. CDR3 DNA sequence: TGTGCCAGCAGCTTGGGAGAGTACGGCGAGCAGTACTTC.

The CDR3 region is CASSSGLAGANEQFF. For the CDR3, the DNA is TGTGCCAGCAGCTCGGGACTAGCGGGAGCGAATGAGCAGTTCTTC. The V gene is TRBV7-9, the J gene TRBJ2-1, with 14 bases that match TRBD2. This CDR3 region has 15 residues. Germline lookup yields CDR1 SEHNR and CDR2 FQNEAQ (reference sequence). Losses at the gene ends were 4 bases for V and 7 bases for J; bases not matched to a gene: 3.

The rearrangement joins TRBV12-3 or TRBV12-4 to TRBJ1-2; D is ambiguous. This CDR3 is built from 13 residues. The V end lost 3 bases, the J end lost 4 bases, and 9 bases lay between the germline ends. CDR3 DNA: TGTGCCAGCAGTTTTGAACAGATCTATGGCTACACCTTC. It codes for CASSFEQIYGYTF.

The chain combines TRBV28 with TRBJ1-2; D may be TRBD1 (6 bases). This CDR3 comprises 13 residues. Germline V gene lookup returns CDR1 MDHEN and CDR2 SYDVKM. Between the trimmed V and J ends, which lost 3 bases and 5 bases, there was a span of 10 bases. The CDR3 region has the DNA TGTGCCAGCAGTTTTGGACAGCCTTATGGCTACACCTTC. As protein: CASSFGQPYGYTF.

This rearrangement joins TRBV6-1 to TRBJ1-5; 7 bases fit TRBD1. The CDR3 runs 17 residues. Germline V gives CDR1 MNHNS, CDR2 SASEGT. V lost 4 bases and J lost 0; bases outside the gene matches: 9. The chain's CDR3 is CASSAGGIRNSNQPQHF. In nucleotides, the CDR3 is TGTGCCAGCAGTGCAGGGGGGATTAGAAATAGCAATCAGCCCCAGCATTTT.

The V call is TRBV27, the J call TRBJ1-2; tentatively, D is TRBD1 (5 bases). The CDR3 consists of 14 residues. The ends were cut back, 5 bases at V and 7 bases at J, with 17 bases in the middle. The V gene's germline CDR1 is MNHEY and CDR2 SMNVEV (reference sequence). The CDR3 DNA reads TGTGCCAGCAGTCCCCGACAGTCCGCAACTGGCTACACCTTC. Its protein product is CASSPRQSATGYTF.

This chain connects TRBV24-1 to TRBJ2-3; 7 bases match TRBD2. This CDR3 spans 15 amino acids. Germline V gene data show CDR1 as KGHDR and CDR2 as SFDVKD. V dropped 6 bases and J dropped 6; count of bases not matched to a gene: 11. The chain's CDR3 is CATSTQRDAVDTQYF. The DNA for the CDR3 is TGTGCCACCAGTACCCAGCGGGATGCAGTCGATACGCAGTATTTT.

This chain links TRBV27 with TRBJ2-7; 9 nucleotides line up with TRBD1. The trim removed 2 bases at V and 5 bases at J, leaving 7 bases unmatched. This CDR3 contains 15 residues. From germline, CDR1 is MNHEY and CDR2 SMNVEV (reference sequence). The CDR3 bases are TGTGCCAGCAGTTTAGTACGTGGGACAGGGAACGAGCAGTACTTC. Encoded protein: CASSLVRGTGNEQYF.

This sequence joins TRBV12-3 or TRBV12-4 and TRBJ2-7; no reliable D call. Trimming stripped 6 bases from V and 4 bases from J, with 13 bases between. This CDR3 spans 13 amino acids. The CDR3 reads CASSMGRNYEQYF. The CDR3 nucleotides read TGTGCCAGCAGCATGGGCAGGAATTACGAGCAGTACTTC.

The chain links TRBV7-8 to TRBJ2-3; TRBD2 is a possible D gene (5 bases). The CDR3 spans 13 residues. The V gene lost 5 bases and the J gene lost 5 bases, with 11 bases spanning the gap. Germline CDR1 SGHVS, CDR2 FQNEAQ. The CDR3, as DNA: TGTGCCAGCAGCCCCGGGGTGCGAGATACGCAGTATTTT. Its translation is CASSPGVRDTQYF.

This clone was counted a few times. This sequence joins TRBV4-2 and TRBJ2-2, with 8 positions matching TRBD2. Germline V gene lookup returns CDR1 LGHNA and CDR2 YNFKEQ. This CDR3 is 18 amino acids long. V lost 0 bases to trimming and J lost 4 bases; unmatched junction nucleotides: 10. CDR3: CASSQDLGFAGGTGELFF. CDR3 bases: TGTGCCAGCAGCCAAGATCTCGGGTTCGCGGGGGGCACCGGGGAGCTGTTTTTT.

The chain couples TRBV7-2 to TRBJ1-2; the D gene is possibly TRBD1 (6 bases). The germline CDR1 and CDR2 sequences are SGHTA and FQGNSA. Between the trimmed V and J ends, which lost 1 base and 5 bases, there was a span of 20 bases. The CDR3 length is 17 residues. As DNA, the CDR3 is TGTGCCAGCAGCTTAGGCTCAGCTCCAGGGGTGCGATATGGCTACACCTTC. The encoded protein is CASSLGSAPGVRYGYTF.